The 27 T cell receptor beta chains reported below all come from one sample, sequenced in a study of T cells after yellow fever vaccination. TCRdb passed the 5' RACE reads through MiXCR, listing each CDR3 protein once. The sample shows some 600,000 distinct CDR3 sequences, less than 20% of them seen only once. The sequencing here drew on PBMCs, taken 5 days after the first yellow fever vaccination. These receptors came from a man in his late teens or twenties who received the YFV17D yellow fever vaccine.

The rearrangement uses TRBV7-5 and TRBJ2-2. TRBV7-5 is termed a pseudogene. This CDR3 spans 16 amino acids. CDR3 nucleotide sequence: TGCAGCCCTGTGTCAGCTGGCAGCCGGTGCACCGGGGAGCTGTTTTTT. Its protein is CSPVSAGSRCTGELFF.

This clonotype was seen many times. The rearrangement links TRBV29-1 to TRBJ1-1; D is unclear. Per germline, CDR1 SQVTM and CDR2 ANQGSEA. The CDR3 runs 12 residues. Trimming left V 6 bases short and J 0 bases short, with 8 bases between. CDR3 protein: CSVAVMNTEAFF. For the CDR3, the DNA is TGCAGCGTCGCAGTTATGAACACTGAAGCTTTCTTT.

This clonotype has at least ten counts. The V gene is TRBV5-1, the J gene TRBJ1-2; no firm D call. Looked up from germline, CDR1 is SGHRS and CDR2 is YFSETQ. V was clipped by 1 base and J by 6 bases, with 13 bases between them. The CDR3 loop spans 14 amino acids. CDR3 DNA sequence: TGCGCCAGCAGCTTGTCGGGAAGCAATAATGGCTACACCTTC. This codes for CASSLSGSNNGYTF.

The V call is TRBV29-1, the J call TRBJ2-4, with D tentatively TRBD2 (7 bases). Trimming took off 1 base at V and 0 bases at J, with 10 bases between the two ends. Germline V CDR1 and CDR2: SQVTM, ANQGSEA. The CDR3 contains 15 residues. CDR3 nucleotides: TGCAGCGTTGAAGGCGGGGGCCGAGCCAAAAACATTCAGTACTTC. Its protein is CSVEGGGRAKNIQYF.

This clonotype was observed a few times. V is TRBV6-5 and J is TRBJ2-5, with a possible D match to TRBD2 (5 bases). The CDR3 contains 14 residues. Trimming pared 2 bases from V and 2 bases from J, leaving 9 bases between. CDR1 and CDR2 (germline): MNHEY, SVGAGI. The chain's CDR3 is CASSYVPGQETQYF. DNA for the CDR3: TGTGCCAGCAGTTACGTCCCGGGGCAAGAGACCCAGTACTTC.

In its sample, this clonotype was seen many times. The chain couples TRBV7-2 to TRBJ2-7; D is perhaps TRBD1 (6 bases). V lost 4 bases to trimming and J lost 2 bases, with 15 bases between them. Germline V gene sequence: CDR1 SGHTA, CDR2 FQGNSA. The CDR3 is 15 amino acids. CDR3 residues: CASSSRGRVAYEQYF. DNA of the CDR3: TGTGCCAGCAGCTCCAGGGGCAGGGTGGCCTACGAGCAGTACTTC.

This clonotype was counted ten times or more. The gene calls are TRBV9 and TRBJ2-5; 9 bases align to TRBD2. Trimming removed 4 bases from V and 5 bases from J; junction bases left unmatched: 12. The CDR3 consists of 16 residues. CDR1 is SGDLS, CDR2 YYNGEE, per germline. The CDR3, as DNA: TGTGCCAGCAGCTCCTATAGCGGGGGCCCCGCGGAGACCCAGTACTTC. The encoded protein is CASSSYSGGPAETQYF.

The chain couples TRBV7-2 to TRBJ1-3; D unclear. The V end was cut by 5 bases, the J end by 0 bases, with 11 bases between. CDR3 size: 15 residues. Germline V CDR1 and CDR2: SGHTA, FQGNSA. CDR3 nucleotide sequence: TGTGCCAGCAGCCCAGACTCAAGCTCTGGAAACACCATATATTTT. Protein: CASSPDSSSGNTIYF.

The chain is built from TRBV19 and TRBJ2-2; no definite D call. Germline V gene lookup returns CDR1 LNHDA and CDR2 SQIVND (reference sequence). The CDR3 is made up of 15 amino acids. V lost 5 bases and J 4 bases, leaving 14 bases between the germline ends. This CDR3 is CASSVRLRTTGELFF. CDR3 coding DNA: TGTGCCAGTAGTGTAAGACTCCGGACCACCGGGGAGCTGTTTTTT.

The genes are TRBV20-1 and TRBJ1-2; D call uncertain. CDR1 is DFQATT, CDR2 SNEGSKA, per germline (reference sequence). The CDR3 has 11 amino acids. V gave up 5 bases and J gave up 8 bases, with 12 bases separating them. This CDR3 is CSAQPVEGYTF. The DNA for the CDR3 is TGCAGTGCTCAACCAGTTGAGGGCTACACCTTC.

This clonotype appeared a few times. This chain connects TRBV14 to TRBJ2-1; no clear D. The CDR3 covers 14 residues. The V end lost 3 bases, the J end lost 6 bases, and 12 bases lay between the germline ends. Germline-derived CDR1 and CDR2 are SGHDN and FVKESK. Here the CDR3 reads CASSQYGVRNEQFF. The CDR3 DNA is TGTGCCAGCAGCCAGTATGGGGTACGCAATGAGCAGTTCTTC.

The chain joins TRBV5-1 to TRBJ2-1; 7 bases align to TRBD1. The CDR3 sequence is 12 residues long. The germline CDR1 and CDR2 sequences are SGHRS and YFSETQ. After removal of 4 bases from V and 9 bases from J, the junction contained 4 bases not matched to a gene. The CDR3 DNA reads TGCGCCAGCAGCGAACAGGGGAGTGAGCAGTTCTTC. It specifies CASSEQGSEQFF.

This clonotype was observed a few times. V usage is TRBV7-9 and J usage is TRBJ1-1; a possible D gene is TRBD1 (5 bases). Deletions cut 3 bases from V and 6 bases from J, with 14 bases between. This CDR3 contains 14 residues. Germline V gene sequence: CDR1 SEHNR, CDR2 FQNEAQ (reference sequence). The CDR3 sequence: CASSLVKGTPEAFF. For the CDR3, the DNA is TGTGCCAGCAGCTTGGTGAAGGGGACTCCTGAAGCTTTCTTT.

The chain carries TRBV5-1 and TRBJ2-1; D tentatively fits TRBD1 or TRBD2 (5 bases each). The CDR3 totals 14 residues. Trimming took off 0 bases at V and 8 bases at J, with 12 bases between the two ends. Germline CDR1 and CDR2: SGHRS and YFSETQ. The CDR3 loop is CASSLAGVGDEQFF. The CDR3 DNA sequence: TGCGCCAGCAGCTTGGCCGGGGTGGGGGATGAGCAGTTCTTC. The whole variable domain, filled in from reference TRBV5-1 and TRBJ2-1, reads KAGVTQTPRYLIKTRGQQVTLSCSPISGHRSVSWYQQTPGQGLQFLFEYFSETQRNKGNFPGRFSGRQFSNSRSEMNVSTLELGDSALYLCASSLAGVGDEQFFGPGTRLTVL.

The chain links TRBV4-2 to TRBJ2-2, with D maybe TRBD1 (5 bases). This CDR3 is 14 amino acids long. CDR1 and CDR2 from the germline V gene are LGHNA and YNFKEQ. Trimming took 0 bases from V and 5 from J, leaving 7 bases between them. CDR3 nucleotides: TGTGCCAGCAGCCAAGACCCAGGGACCGGGGAGCTGTTTTTT. It yields the protein CASSQDPGTGELFF.

This chain links TRBV10-1 with TRBJ2-7, with TRBD1 matching over 8 bases. The CDR3 length is 13 residues. J lost 4 bases, V lost 1 base, and 0 bases had no gene match. Germline V gene lookup returns CDR1 WNHNN and CDR2 SYGVQD (reference sequence). The CDR3 here is CASSEYRGYEQYF. CDR3 sequence (DNA): TGCGCCAGCAGTGAGTACAGGGGGTACGAGCAGTACTTC.

The chain combines TRBV20-1 with TRBJ2-7; D possibly uses TRBD1 or TRBD2 (5 bases each). The CDR3 runs 12 residues. Germline values: CDR1 DFQATT, CDR2 SNEGSKA (reference sequence). The V end was cut by 4 bases, the J end by 6 bases, with 13 bases between. The CDR3 protein is CSATPLGAEQYF. The CDR3 DNA is TGCAGTGCTACACCCCTCGGGGCCGAGCAGTACTTC.

This chain connects TRBV11-2 to TRBJ1-1; D may be TRBD1 (5 bases). CDR3 length: 17 residues. The germline V gene has CDR1 SGHAT and CDR2 FQNNGV. Trimming cost V 1 base and J 1 base, with 16 bases left between them. This chain's CDR3 is CASSLGDLGPQNTEAFF. CDR3 bases: TGTGCCAGCAGCTTAGGCGATTTGGGGCCGCAGAACACTGAAGCTTTCTTT.

The rearrangement uses TRBV5-1 and TRBJ2-3, with 8 bases lining up with TRBD1. This CDR3 spans 20 amino acids. The trim removed 2 bases at V and 2 bases at J, leaving 19 bases unmatched. Germline V gene data show CDR1 as SGHRS and CDR2 as YFSETQ. CDR3 sequence (DNA): TGCGCCAGCAGCTTCCCTCCCACCGGACAGGGCCGGAGGGCCACAGATACGCAGTATTTT. Amino acid sequence: CASSFPPTGQGRRATDTQYF.

At least ten counts were recorded for this clonotype. The rearrangement uses TRBV12-3 or TRBV12-4 and TRBJ1-4, with a possible D match to TRBD1 (6 bases). V was trimmed by 6 bases and J by 8 bases, leaving 16 bases between them. This CDR3 is built from 14 residues. The CDR3 reads CASRPTGLGEKLFF. CDR3 nucleotide sequence: TGTGCCAGCAGACCAACAGGGTTGGGCGAAAAACTGTTTTTT.

The V gene is TRBV20-1, the J gene TRBJ2-3, with 7 bases fitting TRBD1. CDR1 is DFQATT and CDR2 is SNEGSKA in the germline V gene (reference sequence). The CDR3 is 13 residues long. J was trimmed by 2 bases and V by 4 bases; bases with no gene match: 3. CDR3 protein: CSAKGANTDTQYF. The CDR3 DNA is TGCAGTGCTAAGGGGGCCAACACAGATACGCAGTATTTT.

This clonotype was observed a handful of times. This chain uses TRBV5-1 with TRBJ2-2; D uncertain. CDR1 and CDR2 (germline): SGHRS, YFSETQ. There are 14 residues in the CDR3. V lost 1 base to trimming and J lost 3 bases, with 7 bases between them. CDR3 in amino acids: CASSLRLDTGELFF. The CDR3 region has the DNA TGCGCCAGCAGCTTGAGACTTGACACCGGGGAGCTGTTTTTT.

V gene TRBV20-1 combines with J gene TRBJ1-5; D remains unclear. The length of the CDR3 is 13 residues. From germline, CDR1 is DFQATT and CDR2 SNEGSKA (reference sequence). The ends were cut back, 4 bases at V and 9 bases at J, with 16 bases in the middle. CDR3 loop: CSAKPVGIGPQHF. The CDR3 DNA follows: TGCAGTGCTAAACCAGTGGGGATTGGGCCCCAGCATTTT.

The chain recombines TRBV12-3 or TRBV12-4 with TRBJ1-5, with 7 bases lining up with TRBD1. The CDR3 consists of 13 residues. Trimming at V came to 6 bases and at J to 9 bases, leaving 8 bases not matched to a gene. The CDR3, as DNA: TGTGCCAGCAGCCTAGGGGGACAGAGGCCCCAGCATTTT. It codes for CASSLGGQRPQHF.

This clonotype was counted only a few times. The V and J genes are TRBV4-2 and TRBJ2-4; TRBD1 matches at 7 bases. The CDR3 spans 15 residues. From germline, CDR1 is LGHNA and CDR2 YNFKEQ. V shed 3 bases, J shed 3 bases, and the junction held 5 bases outside the gene matches. In DNA form, the CDR3 reads TGTGCCAGCAGCCAGCGCCGGGACAGCAAAAACATTCAGTACTTC. Its protein product is CASSQRRDSKNIQYF.

This clonotype was detected only a few times. The CDR3 loop is CASSSRQGAYGYTF. DNA of the CDR3: TGTGCCAGCAGTTCCCGACAGGGAGCCTATGGCTACACCTTC. The V call is TRBV12-3 or TRBV12-4, the J call TRBJ1-2, with 7 bases lining up with TRBD1. The length of the CDR3 is 14 residues. V gave up 4 bases and J gave up 4 bases; unmatched junction bases: 6.

This clonotype was counted only a few times. V and J are TRBV7-3 and TRBJ2-2; D uncertain. The CDR3 covers 13 residues. Trimming cost V 5 bases and J 4 bases, with 8 bases left between them. Germline assignment: CDR1 SGHTA and CDR2 FQGTGA. In DNA, the CDR3 is TGTGCCAGCAGCCCAAGCAGCACCGGGGAGCTGTTTTTT. It yields the protein CASSPSSTGELFF.